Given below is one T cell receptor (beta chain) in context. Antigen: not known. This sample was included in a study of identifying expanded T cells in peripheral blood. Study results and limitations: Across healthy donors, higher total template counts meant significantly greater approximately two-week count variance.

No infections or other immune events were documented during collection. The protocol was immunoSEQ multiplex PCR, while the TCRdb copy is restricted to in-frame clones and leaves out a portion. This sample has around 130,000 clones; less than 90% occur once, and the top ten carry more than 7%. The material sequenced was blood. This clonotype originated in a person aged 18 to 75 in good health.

This CDR3 reads CATSRDQRETQYF. The CDR3 DNA reads as TGTGCCACCAGCAGAGATCAGAGGGAGACCCAGTACTTC. V and J are TRBV15 and TRBJ2-5, with D uncertain. Germline V gives CDR1 LNHNV, CDR2 YYDKDF (reference sequence). V was clipped by 0 bases and J by 5 bases, with 7 bases between them. The CDR3 extends over 13 amino acids.